Listed below are T cell receptor beta chains from one sample, sequenced in a study of T cell responses to AZD1222 COVID-19 vaccine. TCRdb keeps only in-frame clones here, not all; method: immunoSEQ multiplex PCR. The table shows under 200,000 clones, with approximately 88% occurring only once. The sequencing here drew on peripheral blood, taken 28 days after the second AZD1222 dose. The receptor set was obtained from an adult who received the AZD1222 COVID-19 vaccine. Both conserved end residues are part of each CDR3. D genes are given only for firm matches. Size is omitted from some rows. Given values are once, few, many or a class for expanded clones.

v_gene	d_gene	j_gene	abundance	CDR3nt	CDR3aa
TRBV3-1/TRBV3-2	TRBD2	TRBJ2-7	.	TGTGCCAGCAGCCAACTCCCAATAGCGGGGGACAACTACGAGCAGTACTTC	CASSQLPIAGDNYEQYF
TRBV23-1	TRBD1	TRBJ2-1	.	TGCGCCAGCAGTCAGGACAGGGGGCTCGGAAATGAGCAGTTCTTC	CASSQDRGLGNEQFF
TRBV15	TRBD1	TRBJ1-2	.	TGTGCCACCAGCAGAGGCAAGCAGGGGGGCGGTGGCTACACCTTC	CATSRGKQGGGGYTF
TRBV18	.	TRBJ2-7	.	TGTGCCAGCTCACCAGGGGGCTACGAGCAGTACTTC	CASSPGGYEQYF
TRBV14	.	TRBJ2-1	.	TGTGCCAGCAGCCAAGATGCTGCCAGCTCCTACAATGAGCAGTTCTTC	CASSQDAASSYNEQFF
TRBV15	.	TRBJ1-2	.	TGTGCCACCAGCAAGAGAGGGGAGATCCATGGCTACACCTTC	CATSKRGEIHGYTF
TRBV27	.	TRBJ1-1	.	TGTGCCAGCAGTTTATTAGGACGGGCTGAAGCTTTCTTT	CASSLLGRAEAFF
TRBV18	.	TRBJ1-1	.	TGTGCCAGCCGGTCGAGGATGAACACTGAAGCTTTCTTT	CASRSRMNTEAFF
TRBV29-1	.	TRBJ1-2	.	TGCAGCGTTGTTTTCCCAGAGACCTATGGCTACACCTTC	CSVVFPETYGYTF
TRBV27	.	TRBJ2-6	.	TGTGCCAGCAAGGAAGAGGCTGGGGCCAACGTCCTGACTTTC	CASKEEAGANVLTF
TRBV19	TRBD1	TRBJ2-7	.	TGTGCCAGTAGTTCAGGGACAGGGTACCCCTACGAGCAGTACTTC	CASSSGTGYPYEQYF
TRBV7-9	.	TRBJ2-7	.	TGTGCCAGCAGCTTAGGGACAGCCGGCTCCTACGAGCAGTACTTC	CASSLGTAGSYEQYF
TRBV5-4	.	TRBJ2-7	.	TGTGCCAGCAGCCTTTCCAACGAGCAGTACTTC	CASSLSNEQYF
TRBV15	TRBD2	TRBJ2-3	.	TGTGCCACCAGCAGAGATCGGGCTAGCGGGGGGGCCGAGGCAGATACGCAGTATTTT	CATSRDRASGGAEADTQYF
TRBV5-6	.	TRBJ2-1	once	TGTGCCAGCAGAGACGAGGGATTAACCTACAATGAGCAGTTCTTC	CASRDEGLTYNEQFF
TRBV14	TRBD1	TRBJ1-6	.	TGTGCCAGCAGCCGGGACAGGGATTCACCCCTCCACTTT	CASSRDRDSPLHF
TRBV6-5	.	TRBJ1-5	.	TGTGCCAGCAGATTGGACCATAGCAATCAGCCCCAGCATTTT	CASRLDHSNQPQHF
TRBV3-1/TRBV3-2	.	TRBJ1-2	.	TGTGCCAGCAGCCCCGCCGGGAGTGCTGGCTACACCTTC	CASSPAGSAGYTF
TRBV27	.	TRBJ1-6	.	TGTGCCAGCAGTTTAAGGGATGGGGTAAATTCACCCCTCCACTTT	CASSLRDGVNSPLHF
TRBV4-3	.	TRBJ2-7	.	TGCGCCAGCAGCCAAGACCTGCGGGACTACGAGCAGTACTTC	CASSQDLRDYEQYF
TRBV4-1	.	TRBJ1-6	.	TGCGCCAGCAGCCAATTGGGGGTCGCCTATAATTCACCCCTCCACTTT	CASSQLGVAYNSPLHF
TRBV7-9	.	TRBJ2-7	once	TGTGCCAGCAGCGGTATGCGGGACTTTTATTACGGCGAGCAGTACTTC	CASSGMRDFYYGEQYF
TRBV2	.	TRBJ1-1	.	TGTGCCAGCAGGCGGGAGGGGATGAACACTGAAGCTTTCTTT	CASRREGMNTEAFF
TRBV5-1	.	TRBJ2-1	.	TGCGCCAGCAGCTTGTTCACTAGCTGGCATGAGCAGTTCTTC	CASSLFTSWHEQFF
TRBV20-1	TRBD1	TRBJ1-3	.	TGCAGTGCTAGTGGACAGGTTGGAAACACCATATATTTT	CSASGQVGNTIYF
TRBV19	.	TRBJ1-2	.	TGTGCCAGTAGTATAGTGAGCAGGGCGGATGGCTACACCTTC	CASSIVSRADGYTF
TRBV6-6	TRBD1	TRBJ1-1	.	TGTGCCAGCAGTTACCCGGACAGGGTTTCAGCTTTCTTT	CASSYPDRVSAFF
TRBV10-3	.	TRBJ1-6	.	TGTGCCATCAGTTGGAACAGAGAATCACCCCTCCACTTT	CAISWNRESPLHF
TRBV6-2/TRBV6-3	.	TRBJ1-1	.	TGTGCCAGCAGTTACCTTGGTAGGGGGAACACTGAAGCTTTCTTT	CASSYLGRGNTEAFF
TRBV9	.	TRBJ1-2	.	TGTGCCAGCAGCGCTGGACAACTGACTAACTATGGCTACACCTTC	CASSAGQLTNYGYTF
TRBV6-2/TRBV6-3	.	TRBJ2-7	once	TGTGCCAGCAGTCCCCCCTCCCCCTTTACACTGGACGAGCAGTACTTC	CASSPPSPFTLDEQYF
TRBV7-2	.	TRBJ1-4	.	TGTGCCAGCAGCCTGGGGGCAGTTACTAATGAAAAACTGTTTTTT	CASSLGAVTNEKLFF
TRBV3-1/TRBV3-2	TRBD1	TRBJ2-7	once	TGTGCCAGCAGCCTCTTCGGACAGGTCTCCTACGAGCAGTACTTC	CASSLFGQVSYEQYF
TRBV19	.	TRBJ2-5	few	TGTGCCAGTAGTATAGACAGGGTAGAGACCCAGTACTTC	CASSIDRVETQYF
TRBV6-6	.	TRBJ1-2	.	TGTGCCAGCAGACACCCTGCTCTCCCGGACGGGGTTAAAGGGTTC	CASRHPALPDGVKGF
TRBV7-9	.	TRBJ2-5	.	TGTGCCAGCAGCACCGGACAGGGAGGGAAGACCCAGTACTTC	CASSTGQGGKTQYF
TRBV3-1/TRBV3-2	.	TRBJ2-5	.	TGTGCCAGCAGCTCTCCGGGAGAGACCCAGTACTTC	CASSSPGETQYF
TRBV10-2	.	TRBJ2-7	.	TGCGCCAGCAGTGAGTCCGACAGGCAATCCTACGAGCAGTACTTC	CASSESDRQSYEQYF
TRBV9	TRBD1	TRBJ1-1	.	TGTGCCAGCAGCCCCCGGACAGGGGTTCCTTACACTGAAGCTTTCTTT	CASSPRTGVPYTEAFF
TRBV6-1	.	TRBJ1-2	.	TGTGCCAGCAGTGAAGAGGCGGCGATGCCCTATGGCTACACCTTC	CASSEEAAMPYGYTF
TRBV5-4	.	TRBJ1-1	.	TGTGCCAGCAGCATGACATCAATTGGGGGCACTGAAGCTTTCTTT	CASSMTSIGGTEAFF
TRBV9	TRBD2	TRBJ2-5	.	TGTGCCAGCAGCTTGACTAGCGGGAGCCAAGAGACCCAGTACTTC	CASSLTSGSQETQYF
TRBV19	.	TRBJ1-2	.	TGTGCCAGTATGAAACCGGGACAACCACCCTATGGCTACACCTTC	CASMKPGQPPYGYTF
TRBV3-1/TRBV3-2	.	TRBJ2-7	.	TGTGCCAGCAGCCAGGCACTGGGGGCCTACGAGCAGTACTTC	CASSQALGAYEQYF
TRBV7-2	TRBD2	TRBJ2-7	.	TGTGCCAGCAGCCCCGAAAGGTTGGCGGGGGAGGCCTACGAGCAGTACTTC	CASSPERLAGEAYEQYF